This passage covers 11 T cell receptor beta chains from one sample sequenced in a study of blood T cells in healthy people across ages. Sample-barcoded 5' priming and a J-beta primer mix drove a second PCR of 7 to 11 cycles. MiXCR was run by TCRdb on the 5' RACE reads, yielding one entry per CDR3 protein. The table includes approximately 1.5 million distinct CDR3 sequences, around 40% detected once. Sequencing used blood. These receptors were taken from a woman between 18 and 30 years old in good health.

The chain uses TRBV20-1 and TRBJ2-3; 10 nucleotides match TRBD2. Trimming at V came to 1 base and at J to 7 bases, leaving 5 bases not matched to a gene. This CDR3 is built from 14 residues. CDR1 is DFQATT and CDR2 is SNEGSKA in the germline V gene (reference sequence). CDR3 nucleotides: TGCAGTGCTAGAGCTAGCGGGGGTCTGAATACGCAGTATTTT. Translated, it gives CSARASGGLNTQYF.

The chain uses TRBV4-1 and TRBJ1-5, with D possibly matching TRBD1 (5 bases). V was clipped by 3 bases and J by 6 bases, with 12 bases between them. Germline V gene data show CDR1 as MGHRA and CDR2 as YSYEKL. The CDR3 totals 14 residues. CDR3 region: CASSQRGSLQPQHF. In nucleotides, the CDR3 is TGCGCCAGCAGCCAGAGGGGATCGCTTCAGCCCCAGCATTTT.

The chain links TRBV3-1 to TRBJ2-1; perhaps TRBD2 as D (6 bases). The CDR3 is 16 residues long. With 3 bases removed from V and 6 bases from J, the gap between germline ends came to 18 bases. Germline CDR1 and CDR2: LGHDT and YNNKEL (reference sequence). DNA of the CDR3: TGTGCCAGCAGCCAGCGAGTGACTAGTGCGATCAATGAGCAGTTCTTC. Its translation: CASSQRVTSAINEQFF.

The chain's CDR3 is CASSGGRGTEAFF. The CDR3 nucleotides read TGTGCCAGCAGTGGAGGCCGGGGGACTGAAGCTTTCTTT. The chain has TRBV2 and TRBJ1-1; a possible D gene is TRBD1 (5 bases). The CDR3 extends over 13 amino acids. Germline V lookup: CDR1 SNHLY, CDR2 FYNNEI. V was pared by 4 bases and J by 5 bases, with 11 bases between.

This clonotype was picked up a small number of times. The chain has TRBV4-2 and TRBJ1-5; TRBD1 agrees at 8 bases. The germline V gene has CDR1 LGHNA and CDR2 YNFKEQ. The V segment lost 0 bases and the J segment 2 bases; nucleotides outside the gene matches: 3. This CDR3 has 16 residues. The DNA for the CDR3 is TGTGCCAGCAGCCAAGAGCAGGGGGCTGGCAATCAGCCCCAGCATTTT. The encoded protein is CASSQEQGAGNQPQHF.

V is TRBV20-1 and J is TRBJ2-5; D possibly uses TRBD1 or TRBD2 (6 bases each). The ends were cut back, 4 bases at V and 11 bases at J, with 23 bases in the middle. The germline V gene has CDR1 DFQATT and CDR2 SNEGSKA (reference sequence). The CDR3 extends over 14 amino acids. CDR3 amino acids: CSAIGGFAYNEQYF. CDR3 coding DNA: TGCAGTGCTATAGGGGGGTTCGCGTACAATGAGCAGTACTTC.

The CDR3 region is CASSPGTSWTYNEQFF. The CDR3 coding sequence is TGTGCCAGCAGCCCAGGGACTAGCTGGACCTACAATGAGCAGTTCTTC. This sequence joins TRBV7-2 and TRBJ2-1; 9 nucleotides align to TRBD2. The germline CDR1 and CDR2 sequences are SGHTA and FQGNSA. After removal of 5 bases from V and 2 bases from J, the junction contained 7 bases not matched to a gene. The CDR3 spans 16 residues.

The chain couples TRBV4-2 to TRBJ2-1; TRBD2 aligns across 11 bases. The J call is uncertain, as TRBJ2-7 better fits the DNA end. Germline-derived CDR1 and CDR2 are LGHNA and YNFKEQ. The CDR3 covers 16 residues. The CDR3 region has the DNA TGTGCCAGCAGCTTCGGGACTAGCGGCTCCTACAATGAGCAGTACTTC. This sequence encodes CASSFGTSGSYNEQYF.

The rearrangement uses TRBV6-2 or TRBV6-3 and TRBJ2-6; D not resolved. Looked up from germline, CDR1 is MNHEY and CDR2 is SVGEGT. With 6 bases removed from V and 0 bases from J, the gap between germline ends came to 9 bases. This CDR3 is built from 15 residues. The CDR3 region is CASRDPRSGANVLTF. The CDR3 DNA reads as TGTGCCAGCAGAGACCCACGCTCTGGGGCCAACGTCCTGACTTTC.

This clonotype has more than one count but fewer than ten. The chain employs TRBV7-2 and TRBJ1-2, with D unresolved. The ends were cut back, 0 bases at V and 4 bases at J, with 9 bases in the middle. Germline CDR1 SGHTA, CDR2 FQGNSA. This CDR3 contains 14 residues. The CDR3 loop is CASSLARQTYGYTF. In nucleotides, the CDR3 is TGTGCCAGCAGCTTAGCGAGGCAGACCTATGGCTACACCTTC. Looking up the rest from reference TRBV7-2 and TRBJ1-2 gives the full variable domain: GAGVSQSPSNKVTEKGKDVELRCDPISGHTALYWYRQSLGQGLEFLIYFQGNSAPDKSGLPSDRFSAERTGGSVSTLTIQRTQQEDSAVYLCASSLARQTYGYTFGSGTRLTVV.

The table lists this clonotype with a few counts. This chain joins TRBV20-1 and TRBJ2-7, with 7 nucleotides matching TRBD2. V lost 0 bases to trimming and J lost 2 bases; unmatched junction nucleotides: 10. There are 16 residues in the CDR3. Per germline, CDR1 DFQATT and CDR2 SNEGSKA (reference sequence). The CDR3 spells CSARDGGAGYAYEQYF. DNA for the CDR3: TGCAGTGCTAGAGACGGCGGAGCGGGATATGCCTACGAGCAGTACTTC.